This note documents a single T cell receptor (beta chain) sequence. As yet, its antigen is unknown. These data come from a study of graft-versus-host responses after intestinal transplantation. Background on the study: The whole recipient group had anti-thymocyte globulin induction followed by tacrolimus and steroids for around 3 years.

Regarding the study as a whole: The authors found GvH clones in recipient marrow, some appearing first in ileum or blood. Declines in HvG clones occurring early post-transplant were associated with peak circulating GvH clone levels. Allografts of one patient group, those with graft-donor T cell macrochimerism, had high graft-versus-host to host-versus-graft clonal ratios.

With 2 bases removed from V and 0 bases from J, the gap between germline ends came to 14 bases. This CDR3 comprises 16 residues. Germline V CDR1 and CDR2: MGHRA, YSYEKL. The repertoire was sequenced with immunoSEQ multiplex PCR; TCRdb's copy has only in-frame clones and lacks some. The table records 99,000 or so clones, roughly nine tenths of them present only once. The source of this sequence is a human donor who received an intestinal transplant. The V gene is TRBV4-1, the J gene TRBJ2-7, with D tentatively TRBD2 (6 bases). This material consisted of unstimulated CD4+ T cells sorted from spleen or lymph node cells, taken before intestinal transplant. This chain's CDR3 is CASSQFILAYSYEQYF. CDR3 nucleotides: TGCGCCAGCAGCCAATTCATACTAGCCTACTCCTACGAGCAGTACTTC.